This is a list of T cell receptor beta chains from one sample in a study of blood T cell repertoires in COVID-19. Libraries were prepared by immunoSEQ multiplex PCR; TCRdb keeps only in-frame clonotypes and omits some of them. The sample has roughly 300,000 clones, roughly 90% seen once. The sequenced sample was peripheral blood. These receptors came from a woman aged 30 to 39 with COVID-19, enrolled during active disease. Both conserved end residues are part of each CDR3. A D gene is named only where the DNA matches it firmly. The size entry is marked missing in some rows and otherwise reads once, few, many or a size class.

j_gene | v_gene | d_gene | abundance | CDR3aa | CDR3nt
TRBJ1-5 | TRBV11-2 | . | once | CASSLDTFNQPQHF | TGTGCCAGCAGCCTGGACACGTTCAATCAGCCCCAGCATTTT
TRBJ1-1 | TRBV11-2 | . | . | CASSFALGVGTEAFF | TGTGCCAGCAGCTTCGCGCTGGGAGTGGGTACTGAAGCTTTCTTT
TRBJ2-7 | TRBV12-3/TRBV12-4 | . | . | CASSFLGSGEQYF | TGTGCCAGCAGTTTTCTGGGTTCAGGCGAGCAGTACTTC
TRBJ1-5 | TRBV5-6 | . | . | CASSLLENQPQHF | TGTGCCAGCAGCTTGCTTGAGAATCAGCCCCAGCATTTT
TRBJ2-7 | TRBV6-5 | . | . | CASSWSGGSSYEQYF | TGTGCCAGCAGTTGGTCTGGGGGGAGCTCCTACGAGCAGTACTTC
TRBJ2-1 | TRBV27 | . | . | CASSFQSAYNEQFF | TGTGCCAGCAGTTTTCAGTCAGCCTACAATGAGCAGTTCTTC
TRBJ2-3 | TRBV13 | TRBD1 | once | CASSSRQGGEDTQYF | TGTGCCAGCAGCTCGAGACAGGGTGGGGAAGATACGCAGTATTTT
TRBJ1-2 | TRBV4-1 | . | . | CASSQDGTLYGYTF | TGCGCCAGCAGCCAAGACGGGACACTGTATGGCTACACCTTC
TRBJ2-1 | TRBV28 | . | . | CASSYPRGYNEQFF | TGTGCCAGCAGCTACCCTCGGGGTTACAATGAGCAGTTCTTC
TRBJ1-5 | TRBV2 | TRBD1 | . | CASGGTGENQPQHF | TGTGCCAGCGGGGGGACAGGGGAAAATCAGCCCCAGCATTTT
TRBJ1-1 | TRBV3-1/TRBV3-2 | TRBD1 | . | CASSPGGSSEAFF | TGTGCCAGCAGCCCAGGGGGGTCGAGTGAAGCTTTCTTT
TRBJ2-1 | TRBV7-2 | . | . | CASSRQGVALGEQFF | TGTGCCAGCAGTCGTCAGGGTGTTGCGTTAGGTGAGCAGTTCTTC
TRBJ2-1 | TRBV11-3 | TRBD2 | . | CASSPRAGVSSYNEQFF | TGTGCCAGCAGCCCTCGGGCGGGGGTGAGCTCCTACAATGAGCAGTTCTTC
TRBJ1-6 | TRBV23-1 | . | . | CASSQSSGQQILIHYYNSPLHF | TGCGCCAGCAGTCAATCTTCCGGACAGCAGATTCTGATCCACTACTATAATTCACCCCTCCACTTT
TRBJ1-2 | TRBV29-1 | . | . | CSVEANKDGYTF | TGCAGCGTTGAAGCAAACAAAGATGGCTACACCTTC
TRBJ1-1 | TRBV12-3/TRBV12-4 | . | . | CASSYLRDTEAFF | TGTGCCAGCAGTTACCTACGGGACACTGAAGCTTTCTTT
TRBJ1-2 | TRBV15 | TRBD1 | . | CATSRDGTELNYGYTF | TGTGCCACCAGCAGAGATGGGACAGAGCTTAACTATGGCTACACCTTC
TRBJ1-2 | TRBV4-2 | . | once | CASSTSDYYGYTF | TGTGCCAGCAGCACCTCGGACTACTATGGCTACACCTTC
TRBJ2-7 | TRBV7-2 | . | . | CASSSPGGEQYF | TGTGCCAGCAGCTCGCCGGGTGGGGAGCAGTACTTC
TRBJ2-1 | TRBV2 | TRBD2 | . | CASSGLLAGGPDEQFF | TGTGCCAGCAGTGGTTTACTAGCGGGGGGGCCCGATGAGCAGTTCTTC
TRBJ1-2 | TRBV5-4 | TRBD1 | few | CASSYPGQGSHGYTF | TGTGCCAGCAGCTACCCGGGACAGGGGTCACATGGCTACACCTTC
TRBJ2-5 | TRBV10-3 | TRBD2 | . | CAISEALAGGRETQYF | TGTGCCATCAGTGAGGCCCTAGCGGGGGGGAGGGAGACCCAGTACTTC
TRBJ1-6 | TRBV28 | . | . | CANGQKNSPLHF | TGTGCCAACGGACAGAAGAATTCACCCCTCCACTTT
TRBJ1-1 | TRBV2 | TRBD1 | . | CASTLTGEGAFF | TGTGCCAGCACCCTGACAGGGGAGGGGGCTTTCTTT
TRBJ1-1 | TRBV10-1 | TRBD1 | . | CASSGQGLNTEAFF | TGCGCCAGCAGTGGACAGGGATTGAACACTGAAGCTTTCTTT
TRBJ2-1 | TRBV11-2 | . | . | CASTPIRGRHEQFF | TGTGCCAGCACCCCGATCAGAGGAAGGCATGAGCAGTTCTTC
TRBJ1-2 | TRBV29-1 | . | . | CSVQGGDGYTF | TGCAGCGTACAGGGTGGAGATGGCTACACCTTC
TRBJ1-6 | TRBV5-1 | TRBD1 | . | CASSLNRGRSPLHF | TGCGCCAGCAGCCTCAACAGGGGGCGTTCACCCCTCCACTTT
TRBJ2-4 | TRBV5-4 | TRBD2 | . | CASSFPRQSGDIQYF | TGTGCCAGCAGCTTCCCTCGCCAAAGCGGGGACATTCAGTACTTC
TRBJ2-5 | TRBV11-2 | TRBD2 | . | CASSWTSGSQETQYF | TGTGCCAGCAGCTGGACTAGCGGGAGCCAAGAGACCCAGTACTTC
TRBJ1-4 | TRBV7-6 | . | . | CASSIRGIDEKLFF | TGTGCCAGCAGCATCAGGGGAATAGACGAAAAACTGTTTTTT
TRBJ1-5 | TRBV10-1 | . | . | CASSHQRGTKFNQPQHF | TGCGCCAGCAGTCACCAGCGGGGGACGAAGTTCAATCAGCCCCAGCATTTT
TRBJ2-5 | TRBV4-1 | . | once | CASSWTVQETQYF | TGCGCCAGCAGCTGGACTGTCCAAGAGACCCAGTACTTC
TRBJ2-2 | TRBV5-8 | . | once | CASSHGQISNTGELFF | TGTGCCAGCAGCCACGGACAGATTTCGAACACCGGGGAGCTGTTTTTT
TRBJ2-1 | TRBV6-4 | TRBD1 | . | CASRTGGRSGEQFF | TGTGCCAGCCGGACAGGGGGCAGGAGCGGTGAGCAGTTCTTC
TRBJ2-5 | TRBV30 | TRBD2 | . | CAWRIAGGDETQYF | TGTGCCTGGAGGATAGCGGGGGGGGATGAGACCCAGTACTTC
TRBJ1-1 | TRBV6-5 | . | . | CASRGDVNTEAFF | TGTGCCAGCCGGGGGGATGTGAACACTGAAGCTTTCTTT
TRBJ2-4 | TRBV9 | TRBD1 | . | CASSRYPGQLNIQYF | TGTGCCAGCAGCCGCTACCCGGGACAGCTAAACATTCAGTACTTC
TRBJ1-2 | TRBV24-1 | . | once | CATSDLDFRGYTF | TGTGCCACCAGTGATCTTGACTTTAGGGGCTACACCTTC
TRBJ1-2 | TRBV28 | TRBD1 | . | CASSGDRAYGYTF | TGTGCCAGCAGTGGGGACAGGGCCTATGGCTACACCTTC
TRBJ1-5 | TRBV30 | TRBD1 | . | CAWNRQGQDGNQPQHF | TGTGCCTGGAACCGACAGGGTCAAGACGGCAATCAGCCCCAGCATTTT
TRBJ1-5 | TRBV4-2 | . | . | CASSQGTTPSLAQHF | TGTGCCAGCAGCCAAGGGACTACTCCTTCCCTGGCCCAGCATTTT